This entry lists 25 T cell receptor beta chains sequenced from one sample in a study of glioma-infiltrating T cells. Using RNA template, CDR3s of TCR alpha and beta were amplified with iRepertoire arm-PCR. Each CDR3 protein gets one entry after TCRdb re-called the multiplex PCR reads with MiXCR. The sample holds about 410,000 distinct CDR3 sequences, about 40% seen once. Sequenced material: glioma tissue, nonneoplastic brain tissue, or PBMCs (not recorded which). The source of these receptors is a human donor with low-grade glioma or glioblastoma, undergoing nonglioma brain surgery, or in good health (not recorded which).

This clonotype has more than one count but fewer than ten. The genes are TRBV4-2 and TRBJ2-7; possible D gene TRBD1, 5 bases. In germline, CDR1 is LGHNA, CDR2 YNFKEQ. CDR3 size: 16 residues. Trimming shortened V by 1 base and J by 3 bases, and 16 bases separated the two germline ends. CDR3 sequence reads: CASSQVETVPFYEQYF. The CDR3 nucleotides read TGTGCCAGCAGCCAAGTCGAGACAGTCCCTTTCTACGAGCAGTACTTC.

The V gene is TRBV4-1, the J gene TRBJ2-4; 14 nucleotides line up with TRBD2. After removal of 1 base from V and 1 base from J, the junction contained 6 bases not matched to a gene. Germline V lookup: CDR1 MGHRA, CDR2 YSYEKL. The length of the CDR3 is 19 residues. As DNA, the CDR3 is TGCGCCAGCAGCCAAGCCGGGACTAGCGGGAGCGGCGCCAAAAACATTCAGTACTTC. Translated: CASSQAGTSGSGAKNIQYF.

Ten or more counts support this clonotype. This chain joins TRBV6-1 and TRBJ2-7; tentatively, D is TRBD1 (6 bases). The CDR3 runs to 13 residues. The V gene lost 8 bases and the J gene lost 0 bases, with 11 bases spanning the gap. The germline gives CDR1 MNHNS, CDR2 SASEGT. The CDR3 sequence is CASLRTASYEQYF. The DNA for the CDR3 is TGTGCCAGCCTACGGACAGCCTCCTACGAGCAGTACTTC.

This clonotype came up a few times. This rearrangement joins TRBV12-3 or TRBV12-4 to TRBJ2-1; 9 bases agree with TRBD2. The trim removed 7 bases at V and 0 bases at J, leaving 4 bases unmatched. CDR3 length: 15 residues. CDR3 region: CASTFSGSSYNEQFF. CDR3 bases: TGTGCCAGCACCTTTAGCGGGAGCTCCTACAATGAGCAGTTCTTC.

Worth noting for this clonotype: Possible read error: a much larger clone is one base away. The chain combines TRBV7-6 with TRBJ2-1; a possible D gene is TRBD2 (5 bases). Germline V gene sequence: CDR1 SGHVS, CDR2 FNYEAQ. The CDR3 sequence is 15 residues long. The CDR3 sequence: CASSPTTYYYNERFF. In nucleotides, the CDR3 is TGTGCCAGCAGCCCGACTACCTACTACTACAATGAGCGGTTCTTC.

Of note for this clonotype: This could be a read error, since a much larger clone is one nucleotide away. The chain uses TRBV6-4 and TRBJ1-1; D may be TRBD1 (6 bases). Germline lookup yields CDR1 MRHNA and CDR2 SNTAGT. This CDR3 contains 14 residues. Trimming took 4 bases from V and 1 from J, leaving 10 bases between them. CDR3 region: CASSAGGANTEAFF. The CDR3 DNA is TGTGCCAGCAGTGCCGGGGGGGCGAACACTGAAGCTTTCTTT.

V gene TRBV5-1 combines with J gene TRBJ2-1; the D is unclear. The CDR3 totals 12 residues. CDR1 is SGHRS and CDR2 is YFSETQ in the germline V gene. Trimming took 0 bases from V and 8 from J, leaving 6 bases between them. The CDR3 loop is CASSLAAHEQFF. CDR3 sequence (DNA): TGCGCCAGCAGCTTGGCCGCCCATGAGCAGTTCTTC.

The V and J genes are TRBV10-3 and TRBJ1-1; D not certain. The CDR3 runs to 15 residues. V was pared by 5 bases and J by 0 bases, with 13 bases between. From germline, CDR1 is ENHRY and CDR2 SYGVKD. The CDR3, as DNA: TGTGCCATCAGTCCCTACCGCCGGATGAACACTGAAGCTTTCTTT. Amino acids: CAISPYRRMNTEAFF.

Written as DNA, the CDR3 is TGTGCCATCGGGGGGGGCGAAGAGACCCAGTACTTC. It is translated as CAIGGGEETQYF. The chain has TRBV7-9 and TRBJ2-5; TRBD2 matches 8 bases. With 10 bases clipped from V and 3 bases from J, the junction kept 4 bases outside the gene matches. From germline, CDR1 is SEHNR and CDR2 FQNEAQ (reference sequence). The length of the CDR3 is 12 residues.

The DNA for the CDR3 is TGTGCCAGCAGTCCTAGAGCGGGAGGTTACGAGCAGTACTTC. Translated, it gives CASSPRAGGYEQYF. The chain carries TRBV6-2 or TRBV6-3 and TRBJ2-7; 9 bases agree with TRBD2. J gave up 4 bases and V 5 bases, and 6 bases lay outside the gene matches. The CDR3 consists of 14 residues. Germline-derived CDR1 and CDR2 are MNHEY and SVGEGT.

This clonotype was picked up a small number of times. The V and J genes are TRBV6-1 and TRBJ1-5; no definite D call. Germline V gene lookup returns CDR1 MNHNS and CDR2 SASEGT. CDR3 length: 12 residues. Trimming stripped 5 bases from V and 10 bases from J, with 12 bases between. The CDR3 reads CASSYSGPPQHF. CDR3 bases: TGTGCCAGCAGTTATAGTGGACCCCCCCAGCATTTT.

The genes are TRBV20-1 and TRBJ2-1; D not resolved. The V end was cut by 6 bases, the J end by 4 bases, with 19 bases between. CDR3 size: 15 residues. CDR1 and CDR2 from the germline V gene are DFQATT and SNEGSKA (reference sequence). As DNA, the CDR3 is TGCAGTGCCCCGACTCGCGCCGCCGAATACAATGAGCAGTTCTTC. Protein product: CSAPTRAAEYNEQFF.

J is TRBJ2-5 and V is TRBV24-1; a weak D match, TRBD1 (5 bases). The CDR3 has 15 amino acids. CDR1 and CDR2 from the germline V gene are KGHDR and SFDVKD. The V gene lost 4 bases and the J gene lost 5 bases, with 16 bases spanning the gap. Here the CDR3 reads CATSDGRQPPETQYF. The CDR3 nucleotides are TGTGCCACCAGTGACGGGCGACAGCCGCCGGAGACCCAGTACTTC.

This clonotype was counted at least ten times. The CDR3 sequence is CASSRPEGNTEAFF. The CDR3 DNA sequence: TGTGCCAGCAGCCGCCCCGAGGGGAACACTGAAGCTTTCTTT. V gene TRBV7-9 combines with J gene TRBJ1-1; D is unresolved. There are 14 residues in the CDR3. Trimming took 5 bases from V and 1 from J, leaving 11 bases between them. Germline V lookup: CDR1 SEHNR, CDR2 FQNEAQ (reference sequence).

This clonotype was observed at least ten times. The V gene is TRBV4-1, the J gene TRBJ2-1; TRBD1 is a possible D gene (5 bases). This CDR3 comprises 18 residues. Germline V gene data show CDR1 as MGHRA and CDR2 as YSYEKL. The V end lost 6 bases, the J end lost 7 bases, and 28 bases lay between the germline ends. This CDR3 reads CASSHLGLRTHQVNEQFF. The CDR3 DNA reads as TGCGCCAGCAGTCATTTGGGGCTAAGGACACATCAGGTGAATGAGCAGTTCTTC.

J is TRBJ2-7 and V is TRBV7-6; tentatively, D is TRBD1 or TRBD2 (5 bases each). The germline V gene has CDR1 SGHVS and CDR2 FNYEAQ. CDR3 size: 14 residues. V shed 4 bases and J shed 7 bases, with 17 bases lying between them. CDR3 region: CASSSNPGPHEQYF. DNA for the CDR3: TGTGCCAGCAGCTCCAACCCGGGACCGCATGAGCAGTACTTC.

The rearrangement links TRBV19 to TRBJ2-4; 7 bases align to TRBD2. The CDR3 sequence is 14 residues long. The germline CDR1 and CDR2 sequences are LNHDA and SQIVND (reference sequence). The J segment lost 9 bases and the V segment lost 5 bases, leaving 10 bases of the junction unmatched. CDR3 sequence reads: CASSQTGGLLIQYF. DNA of the CDR3: TGTGCCAGTAGTCAGACGGGGGGTCTTCTCATTCAGTACTTC.

This clonotype has a handful of counts. This rearrangement joins TRBV20-1 to TRBJ2-7; TRBD2 might be the D (6 bases). The length of the CDR3 is 12 residues. Trimming cost V 3 bases and J 5 bases, with 11 bases left between them. Germline V gene data show CDR1 as DFQATT and CDR2 as SNEGSKA (reference sequence). The CDR3 here is CSASGSNHEQYF. CDR3 DNA sequence: TGCAGTGCTAGCGGGAGTAACCACGAGCAGTACTTC.

Note on this clonotype: This may be a read error: a much more frequent sequence differs by one nucleotide. V usage is TRBV6-1 and J usage is TRBJ2-1; D may be TRBD2 (5 bases). Germline V lookup: CDR1 MNHNS, CDR2 SASEGT. The V end was cut by 5 bases, the J end by 10 bases, with 15 bases between. This CDR3 is 13 amino acids long. CDR3 DNA sequence: TGTGCCAGCAGTCGGACTTCATCCTACGAGCAGTTCTTC. Translating gives CASSRTSSYEQFF.

This clonotype was recorded at least ten times. The chain links TRBV20-1 to TRBJ1-6, with 11 bases matching TRBD1. The trim removed 6 bases at V and 10 bases at J, leaving 5 bases unmatched. The germline V gene encodes CDR1 DFQATT and CDR2 SNEGSKA (reference sequence). This CDR3 contains 13 residues. The CDR3 nucleotides read TGCAGTGCGAGGACAGGGGGCGGATCACCCCTCCACTTT. This codes for CSARTGGGSPLHF.

As to this clonotype: A much larger clone differs from this one at a single base, so this may be a read error. Since the CDR3 does not end with the conserved phenylalanine or tryptophan, this likely comes from a read error. This chain connects TRBV6-1 to TRBJ1-4; 8 positions agree with TRBD1. The CDR3 is 14 residues long. V lost 3 bases, J lost 7 bases, and 4 bases stayed unmatched. CDR1 is MNHNS and CDR2 is SASEGT in the germline V gene. As DNA, the CDR3 is TGTGCCAGCAGTGAGGACAGGGTTCGTGAAAAACTGTTTCTT. Translated, it gives CASSEDRVREKLFL.

V and J are TRBV18 and TRBJ2-1; 10 bases are shared with TRBD2. This CDR3 spans 15 amino acids. Germline-derived CDR1 and CDR2 are KGHSH and LQKENI. Trimming at V came to 5 bases and at J to 8 bases, leaving 9 bases not matched to a gene. The CDR3 DNA reads as TGTGCCAGCTCAGCGAAGGTGCTAGCGGGAGATGAGCAGTTCTTC. Translation gives CASSAKVLAGDEQFF.

This clonotype was seen ten or more times. V usage is TRBV20-1 and J usage is TRBJ2-7; maybe TRBD1 (5 bases). The CDR3 is 10 amino acids. From germline, CDR1 is DFQATT and CDR2 SNEGSKA (reference sequence). CDR3 sequence reads: CRTEAYEQYF. Here the CDR3 DNA reads TGCAGGACAGAAGCCTACGAGCAGTACTTC.

For this clonotype: This may be a read error: a much more frequent sequence differs by one nucleotide. The chain links TRBV27 to TRBJ2-3; a weak D match, TRBD1 (6 bases). Germline CDR1 MNHEY, CDR2 SMNVEV (reference sequence). This CDR3 contains 15 residues. The CDR3 DNA follows: TGTGCCAGCAGCCCAGGGACATCTAGCACAGGTACGCAGTATTTT. Protein: CASSPGTSSTGTQYF.

This clonotype was counted a few times. The chain carries TRBV27 and TRBJ2-7, with D perhaps matching TRBD2 (6 bases). Trimming removed 2 bases from V and 2 bases from J, with 13 bases in between. This CDR3 has 15 residues. From germline, CDR1 is MNHEY and CDR2 SMNVEV (reference sequence). The CDR3 nucleotides read TGTGCCAGCAGTTTACACCATAGCGGAACCTACGAGCAGTACTTC. Translated: CASSLHHSGTYEQYF.